This T cell receptor beta chain stems from a study of blood T cells in healthy people across ages. Whole-study results and caveats: Naive and antigen-experienced cells could not be conclusively compared, given unsorted PBMCs. Strong correlation was found linking TCR beta diversity to naive T cell percentage.

PCR was performed a second time for roughly 7 to 11 cycles using a sample-barcoded 5' primer and a J-beta primer mix. TCRdb re-derived calls from the 5' RACE reads in MiXCR, one entry per CDR3 protein. The repertoire holds about 1.4 million distinct CDR3 sequences, with approximately 59% as singletons. This CDR3 has 14 amino acids. The V gene's germline CDR1 is SGHTA and CDR2 FQGNSA. This clonotype was seen once. Its antigen is not known. The source material was blood. The receptor was derived from a man aged 18-30 years in good health. The rearrangement uses TRBV7-2 and TRBJ2-5; unclear D gene. The J call may be incorrect, as the DNA end agrees better with TRBJ2-7. In DNA form, the CDR3 reads TGTGCCAGCAGCCTCCCAGTAACTCAGTACGAGCAGTACTTC. This codes for CASSLPVTQYEQYF.